This record concerns one TCR beta chain sequence. 13 Jbeta primers and 60 Vbeta primers were used for the PCR. The repertoire was sequenced with immunoSEQ multiplex PCR; TCRdb's copy has only in-frame clones and lacks some. Seen here are over 150,000 clones, approximately 72% observed once, and the top ten hold less than 1.5%. This record comes from a study of cytomegalovirus exposure and HLA in healthy donors. Germline V lookup: CDR1 SGHTA, CDR2 FQGNSA. The CDR3 contains 17 residues. The V and J ends lost 3 bases and 6 bases respectively, with 18 bases between them. The receptor's source is a man aged 50-60 years in good health and CMV-seronegative. Sequencing was done on a sample of PBMCs. The J gene is TRBJ1-6, the V gene TRBV7-2; D unclear. The CDR3, as DNA: TGTGCCAGCAGCTTTAGGCGGGTCAGGCGATCTAATTCACCCCTCCACTTT. It encodes CASSFRRVRRSNSPLHF.